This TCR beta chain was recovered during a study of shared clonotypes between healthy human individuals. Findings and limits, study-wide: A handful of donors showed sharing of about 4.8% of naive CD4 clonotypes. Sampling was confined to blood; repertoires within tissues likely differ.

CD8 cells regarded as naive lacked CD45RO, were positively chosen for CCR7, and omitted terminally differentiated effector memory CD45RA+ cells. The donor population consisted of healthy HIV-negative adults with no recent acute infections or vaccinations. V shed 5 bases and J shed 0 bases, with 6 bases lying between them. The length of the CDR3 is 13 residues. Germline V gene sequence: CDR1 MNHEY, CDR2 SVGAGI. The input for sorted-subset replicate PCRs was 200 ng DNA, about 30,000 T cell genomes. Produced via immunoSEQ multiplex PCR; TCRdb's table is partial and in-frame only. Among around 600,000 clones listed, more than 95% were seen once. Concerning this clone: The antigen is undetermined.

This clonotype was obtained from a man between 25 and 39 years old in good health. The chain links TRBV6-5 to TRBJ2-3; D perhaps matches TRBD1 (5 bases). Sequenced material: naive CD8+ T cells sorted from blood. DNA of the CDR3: TGTGCCAGCAGTGGGGCTAGCACAGATACGCAGTATTTT. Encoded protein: CASSGASTDTQYF.